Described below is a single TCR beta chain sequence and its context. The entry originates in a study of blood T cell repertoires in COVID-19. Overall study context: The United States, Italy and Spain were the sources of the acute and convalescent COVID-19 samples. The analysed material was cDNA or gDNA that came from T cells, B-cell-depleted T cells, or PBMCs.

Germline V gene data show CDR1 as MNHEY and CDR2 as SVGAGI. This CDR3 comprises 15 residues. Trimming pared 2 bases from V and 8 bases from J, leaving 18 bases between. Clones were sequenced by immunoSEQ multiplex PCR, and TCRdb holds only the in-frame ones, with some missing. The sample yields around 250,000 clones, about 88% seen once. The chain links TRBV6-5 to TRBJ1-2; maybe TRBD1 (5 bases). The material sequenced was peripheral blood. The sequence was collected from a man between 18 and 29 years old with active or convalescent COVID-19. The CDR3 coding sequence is TGTGCCAGCAGTTACGGACCTCGGGGGGAAAAAGGCTACACCTTC. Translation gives CASSYGPRGEKGYTF.